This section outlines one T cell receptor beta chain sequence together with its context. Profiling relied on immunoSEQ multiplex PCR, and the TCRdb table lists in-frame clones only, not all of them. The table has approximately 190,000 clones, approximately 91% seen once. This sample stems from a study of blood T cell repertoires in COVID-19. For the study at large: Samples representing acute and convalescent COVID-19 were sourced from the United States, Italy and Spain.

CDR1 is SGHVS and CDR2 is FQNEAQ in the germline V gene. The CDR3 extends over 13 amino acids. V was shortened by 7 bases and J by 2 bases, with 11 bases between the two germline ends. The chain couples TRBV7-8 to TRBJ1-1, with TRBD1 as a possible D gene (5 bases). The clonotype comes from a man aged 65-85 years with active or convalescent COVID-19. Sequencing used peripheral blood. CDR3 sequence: CASNRGHNTEAFF. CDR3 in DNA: TGTGCCAGCAACCGAGGACATAACACTGAAGCTTTCTTT. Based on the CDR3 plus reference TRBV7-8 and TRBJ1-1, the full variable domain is GAGVSQSPRYKVAKRGQDVALRCDPISGHVSLFWYQQALGQGPEFLTYFQNEAQLDKSGLPSDRFFAERPEGSVSTLKIQRTQQEDSAVYLCASNRGHNTEAFFGQGTRLTVV.